The clone carrying this T cell receptor beta chain was seen many times. Its antigen is currently unknown. The CDR3 has 13 amino acids. With V trimmed by 4 bases and J by 8 bases, 6 bases remained unmatched. Germline V lookup: CDR1 SGHRS, CDR2 YFSETQ. The record originates from a study of identical twins. Healthy Caucasian individuals made up all the donors. Study findings and constraints: Analyses based on zero insertions could be partly confounded by invariant MAIT and iNKT cells.

Template switching added a universal primer site, and cDNA bore unique molecular identifiers. MiXCR was run by TCRdb on the 5' RACE reads, yielding one entry per CDR3 protein. The sample consists of roughly 570,000 distinct CDR3 sequences, just under 10% of them appearing once. These same records also appear under a second study, on yellow fever vaccine responses in identical twins. As that report states: Twins reportedly showed a vaccine T cell response that seemed partly convergent and partly personalized.

The sequenced sample was PBMCs. The rearrangement uses TRBV5-1 and TRBJ2-3; 8 nucleotides line up with TRBD1. This receptor was taken from a woman between 18 and 30 years old in good health. For the CDR3, the DNA is TGCGCCAGCAGCACCCCGACAGGGGTTACGCAGTATTTT. This translates into CASSTPTGVTQYF.